This T cell receptor (beta chain) was obtained from a study of brain metastases from non-small cell lung cancer. The table came from immunoSEQ multiplex PCR; TCRdb's copy has only in-frame clones and leaves some out. This table has 2,000 to 2,500 clones, approximately 85% appearing once. Germline CDR1 is SGHRS and CDR2 is YFSETQ. This CDR3 is 14 amino acids long. Germline trimming cut 6 bases from V and 3 bases from J; bases unmatched to any gene: 7. The sequence was collected from a donor aged 40 or older with non-small cell lung cancer. The chain uses TRBV5-1 and TRBJ2-3, with 7 bases matching TRBD2. Sequencing input: primary lung tumor tissue. DNA of the CDR3: TGCGCCAGCACGTCGGGACTAACTACAGATACGCAGTATTTT. Protein: CASTSGLTTDTQYF. Supplemented by reference TRBV5-1 and TRBJ2-3, the full variable domain reads KAGVTQTPRYLIKTRGQQVTLSCSPISGHRSVSWYQQTPGQGLQFLFEYFSETQRNKGNFPGRFSGRQFSNSRSEMNVSTLELGDSALYLCASTSGLTTDTQYFGPGTRLTVL.